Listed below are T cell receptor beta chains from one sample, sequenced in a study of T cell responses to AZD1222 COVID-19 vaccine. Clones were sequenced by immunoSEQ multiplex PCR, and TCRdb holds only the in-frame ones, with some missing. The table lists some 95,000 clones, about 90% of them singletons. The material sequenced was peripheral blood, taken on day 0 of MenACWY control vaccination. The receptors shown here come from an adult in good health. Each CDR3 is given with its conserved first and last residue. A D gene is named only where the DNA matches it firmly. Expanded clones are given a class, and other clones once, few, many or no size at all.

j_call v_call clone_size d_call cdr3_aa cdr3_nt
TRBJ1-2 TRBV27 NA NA CASSLNGNYGYTF TGTGCCAGCAGTTTAAACGGCAACTATGGCTACACCTTC
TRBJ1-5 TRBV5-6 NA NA CASSLGRGIFQPQHF TGTGCCAGCAGCTTGGGTCGTGGAATATTTCAGCCCCAGCATTTT
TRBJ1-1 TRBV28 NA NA CASSFNTATEAFF TGTGCCAGCAGTTTCAATACGGCTACTGAAGCTTTCTTT
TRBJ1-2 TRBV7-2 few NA CASSLAEGYGYTF TGTGCCAGCAGCTTAGCTGAGGGCTATGGCTACACCTTC
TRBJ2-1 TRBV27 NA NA CASSTLVSEQFF TGTGCCAGCAGCACACTAGTTAGTGAGCAGTTCTTC
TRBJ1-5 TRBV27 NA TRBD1 CASSLSYKTGTSNQPQHF TGTGCCAGCAGTTTATCCTACAAGACAGGGACGAGCAATCAGCCCCAGCATTTT
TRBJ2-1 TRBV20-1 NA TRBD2 CSASPTSGYNEQFF TGCAGTGCTAGTCCGACTAGCGGCTACAATGAGCAGTTCTTC
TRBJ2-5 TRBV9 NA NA CASSVGGGARETQYF TGTGCCAGCAGCGTAGGAGGGGGGGCCCGGGAGACCCAGTACTTC
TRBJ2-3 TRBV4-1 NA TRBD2 CASSSRSGTSDDTQYF TGCGCCAGCAGCTCCCGGAGTGGGACTAGCGACGATACGCAGTATTTT
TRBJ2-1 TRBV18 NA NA CASSPPGFMLAEYNEQFF TGTGCCAGCTCACCACCAGGGTTTATGCTAGCTGAGTACAATGAGCAGTTCTTC
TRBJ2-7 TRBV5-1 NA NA CASSLPSSAGISSYEQYF TGCGCCAGCAGCTTGCCCTCGAGTGCGGGTATATCGTCCTACGAGCAGTACTTC
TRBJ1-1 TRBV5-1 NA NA CASSPTVSSVNTEAFF TGCGCCAGCAGCCCGACGGTGAGCTCGGTGAACACTGAAGCTTTCTTT
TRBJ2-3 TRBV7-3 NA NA CASSLEQGKADTQYF TGTGCCAGCAGCTTGGAACAGGGTAAAGCAGATACGCAGTATTTT
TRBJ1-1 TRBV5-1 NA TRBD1 CASSRGTGPWNTEAFF TGCGCCAGCAGCCGTGGGACAGGGCCATGGAACACTGAAGCTTTCTTT
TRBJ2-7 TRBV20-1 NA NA CSATDYNEQYF TGCAGTGCTACTGACTATAACGAGCAGTACTTC
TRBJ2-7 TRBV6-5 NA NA CASSYGLEAIYEQYF TGTGCCAGCAGTTACGGGCTAGAAGCAATCTACGAGCAGTACTTC
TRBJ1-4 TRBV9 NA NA CASSVRANEKLFF TGTGCCAGCAGCGTCAGAGCTAATGAAAAACTGTTTTTT
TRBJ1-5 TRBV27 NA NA CASSLRGGLVNQPQHF TGTGCCAGCAGTTTAAGGGGGGGATTGGTGAATCAGCCCCAGCATTTT
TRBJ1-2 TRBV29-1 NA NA CSVQGSGGYTF TGCAGCGTCCAGGGGTCTGGCGGCTACACCTTC
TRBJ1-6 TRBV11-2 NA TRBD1 CASSLDRRQGAANSPLHF TGTGCCAGCAGCTTAGATCGTAGACAGGGGGCTGCTAATTCACCCCTCCACTTT
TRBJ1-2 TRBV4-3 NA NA CASSQGQFDYGYTF TGCGCCAGCAGCCAAGGACAGTTTGACTATGGCTACACCTTC
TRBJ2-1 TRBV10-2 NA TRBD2 CASSDRAGRAGTMGQFF TGCGCCAGCAGTGACCGAGCGGGAAGGGCCGGGACGATGGGGCAGTTCTTC
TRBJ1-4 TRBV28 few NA CASSGPAGQATNEKLFF TGTGCCAGCAGTGGACCCGCGGGGCAGGCAACTAATGAAAAACTGTTTTTT
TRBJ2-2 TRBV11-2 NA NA CASSLDLSGGELFF TGTGCCAGCAGCTTAGATCTAAGCGGCGGGGAGCTGTTTTTT
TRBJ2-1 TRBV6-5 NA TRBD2 CASSYSPFSGGEQFF TGTGCCAGCAGTTACTCCCCTTTTAGCGGGGGGGAGCAGTTCTTC
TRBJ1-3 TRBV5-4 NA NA CASSSFGGANSGNTIYF TGTGCCAGCAGCTCTTTCGGGGGAGCTAACTCTGGAAACACCATATATTTT
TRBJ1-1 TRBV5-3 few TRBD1 CARSKDRGLPLRGNTEAFF TGTGCCAGAAGTAAGGACAGGGGACTCCCACTGAGGGGGAACACTGAAGCTTTCTTT
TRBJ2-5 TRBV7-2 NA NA CASSFNGPGGPETQYF TGTGCCAGCAGCTTCAATGGCCCCGGGGGCCCAGAGACCCAGTACTTC
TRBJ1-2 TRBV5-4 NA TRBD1 CASSLGPPQGALYGYTF TGTGCCAGCAGCTTGGGGCCTCCCCAGGGGGCTCTCTATGGCTACACCTTC
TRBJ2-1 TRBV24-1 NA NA CAPRGGNEQFF TGTGCCCCCCGAGGGGGGAATGAGCAGTTCTTC
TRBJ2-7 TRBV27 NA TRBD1 CASRYRDRDSYEQYF TGTGCCAGCAGGTACCGGGACAGGGACTCCTACGAGCAGTACTTC
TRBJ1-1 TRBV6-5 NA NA CASSYGLEMNTEAFF TGTGCCAGCAGTTACGGTTTAGAGATGAACACTGAAGCTTTCTTT
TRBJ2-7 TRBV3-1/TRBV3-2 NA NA CASSDFGGREQYF TGTGCCAGCAGCGATTTTGGAGGGAGAGAGCAGTACTTC
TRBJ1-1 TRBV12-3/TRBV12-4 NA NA CASSLGGGSEAFF TGTGCCAGCAGCCTCGGTGGGGGTTCTGAAGCTTTCTTT
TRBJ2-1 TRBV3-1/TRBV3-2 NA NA CASSLHGGNSYNEQFF TGTGCCAGCAGCCTTCACGGGGGTAACTCCTACAATGAGCAGTTCTTC
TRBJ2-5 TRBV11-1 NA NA CASSLDEGETQYF TGTGCCAGCAGCTTAGACGAGGGAGAGACCCAGTACTTC
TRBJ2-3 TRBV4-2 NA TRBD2 CASSQGSGGGTDTQYF TGTGCCAGCAGCCAAGGTAGCGGGGGGGGCACAGATACGCAGTATTTT
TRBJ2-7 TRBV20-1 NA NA CSASPLSYEQYF TGCAGTGCTAGTCCTCTCTCCTACGAGCAGTACTTC
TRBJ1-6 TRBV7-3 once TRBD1 CASSIGQGGSPLHF TGTGCCAGCAGCATCGGACAGGGTGGGTCACCCCTCCACTTT
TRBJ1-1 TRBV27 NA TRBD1 CASRIQGAPEAFF TGTGCCAGCAGGATTCAGGGGGCCCCTGAAGCTTTCTTT
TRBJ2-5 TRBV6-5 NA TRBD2 CASSLEAGGHETQYF TGTGCCAGCAGTCTTGAGGCGGGGGGGCACGAGACCCAGTACTTC
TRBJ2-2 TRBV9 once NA CASSDANTGELFF TGTGCCAGCAGCGACGCGAACACCGGGGAGCTGTTTTTT